This TCR beta chain was obtained from a study of blood T cell repertoires in COVID-19. In the study overall: Samples of COVID-19 (acute and convalescent) were obtained from the United States, Italy and Spain. Nucleic acid was either cDNA or gDNA, and it came from T cells, B-cell-depleted T cells, or PBMCs.

In the original workflow: Quantification of nucleated cells was approximated via reference gene primer amplification. Sequencing was performed with immunoSEQ multiplex PCR; in TCRdb, only in-frame clones are kept and a portion is missing. That table is the source of V, J and clone size, and D and trimming were worked out from the DNA. The sample contains about 190,000 clones, roughly 80% of which appear only once. The sequence derives from a woman aged 40 to 50 with acute or convalescent COVID-19. The sample consisted of peripheral blood.

This CDR3 is CASSAQGAWTEAFF. The CDR3 DNA sequence: TGTGCCAGCAGCGCTCAGGGGGCATGGACTGAAGCTTTCTTT. V gene TRBV3-1 (or the pseudogene TRBV3-2) combines with J gene TRBJ1-1; 8 bases line up with TRBD1. With V trimmed by 5 bases and J by 5 bases, 7 bases remained unmatched. The CDR3 is made up of 14 amino acids. Germline loops: CDR1 LGHDT, CDR2 YNNKEL (reference sequence).